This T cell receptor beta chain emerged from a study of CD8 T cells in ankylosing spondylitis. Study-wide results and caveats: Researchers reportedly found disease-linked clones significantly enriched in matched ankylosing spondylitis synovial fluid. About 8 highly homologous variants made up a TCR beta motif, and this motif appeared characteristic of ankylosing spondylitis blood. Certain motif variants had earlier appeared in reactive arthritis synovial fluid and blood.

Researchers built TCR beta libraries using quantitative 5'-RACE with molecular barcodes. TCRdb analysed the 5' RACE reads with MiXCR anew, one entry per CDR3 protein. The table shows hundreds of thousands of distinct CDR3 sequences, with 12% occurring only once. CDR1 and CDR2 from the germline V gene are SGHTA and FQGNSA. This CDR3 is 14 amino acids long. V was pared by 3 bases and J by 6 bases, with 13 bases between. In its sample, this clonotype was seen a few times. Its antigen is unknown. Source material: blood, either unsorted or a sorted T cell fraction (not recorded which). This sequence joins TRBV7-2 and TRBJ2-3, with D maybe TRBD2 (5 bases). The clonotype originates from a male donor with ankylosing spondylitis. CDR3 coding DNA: TGTGCCAGCAGCTTCGACTATGCTTCGGATACGCAGTATTTT. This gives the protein CASSFDYASDTQYF.